A selection of T cell receptor beta chains follows, all from one sample in a study of T cells in Graves' hyperthyroidism and ophthalmopathy. One entry per CDR3 protein, called by TCRdb with MiXCR from the multiplex PCR reads. The sample lists roughly 570,000 distinct CDR3 sequences; roughly 14% were seen once. The sequenced material came from blood. The receptors here all came from a woman between 25 and 40 years old with Graves' hyperthyroidism. The conserved cysteine and the conserved F or W are not part of the CDR3 here.

J gene,V gene,CDR3 protein
TRBJ2-3,TRBV6-5,ASSYYPTLGDTQY
TRBJ2-7,TRBV5-1,ASSLHVPSYEQY
TRBJ1-6,TRBV5-1,ASSLSTADNSPLH
TRBJ2-1,TRBV28,ASSSTGTVYNEQF
TRBJ1-6,TRBV5-1,ASSLTDFSYNSPLH
TRBJ2-2,TRBV6-1,ASSARVSTGELF
TRBJ2-2,TRBV27,ASSRDIFANTGELF
TRBJ2-7,TRBV24-1,ATSDFRQGSYEQY
TRBJ2-3,TRBV12-3/TRBV12-4,ASSFFSGSYDTQY
TRBJ2-3,TRBV3-1,ASSQDIPGKDTQY
TRBJ2-7,TRBV28,ASSFAPLGDYEQY
TRBJ2-2,TRBV7-3,ASSPTGLAGERGTGELF
TRBJ2-3,TRBV5-1,ASSLTTGLGTDTQY
TRBJ1-5,TRBV28,ASSAPQPQH
TRBJ2-1,TRBV12-3/TRBV12-4,ASSLAGGGWDEQF
TRBJ2-7,TRBV20-1,SARGRLAGGGTSSYEQY
TRBJ2-3,TRBV5-1,ASSPGTAGKADTQY
TRBJ2-7,TRBV28,ASSRRGAPSYEQY
TRBJ1-2,TRBV2,ASSPSGFNYGYT
TRBJ2-2,TRBV4-2,ASSQGICAQGSGELF
TRBJ2-7,TRBV18,ASSPPPGGYEQY
TRBJ2-7,TRBV20-1,SASGSGESYEQY
TRBJ1-5,TRBV6-8,ASSGVWRRQPQH
TRBJ1-5,TRBV19,ASSIAPLANQPQH
TRBJ2-1,TRBV20-1,SARGGRALLSYNEQF
TRBJ1-5,TRBV30,AWSVGGLTGGNQPQH
TRBJ1-1,TRBV4-2,ASSQKRQGWTEAF
TRBJ1-1,TRBV29-1,SVRGEGAMSEAF
TRBJ2-1,TRBV20-1,SARDSVQPTTSKSYNEQF
TRBJ2-2,TRBV11-1,ASSGLAGGGGELF
TRBJ2-1,TRBV6-1,ASTASRENPYNEQF
TRBJ2-7,TRBV27,ASIPRDRAYEQY
TRBJ2-2,TRBV3-1,ASSPPVGNTGELF
TRBJ2-7,TRBV7-2,ASSWKSTSAYEQY
TRBJ1-5,TRBV18,ASSRDKNQPQH
TRBJ2-3,TRBV20-1,SADVWGSSTDTQY
TRBJ2-3,TRBV27,ASRPYRGGVGIGGSTDTQY
TRBJ2-5,TRBV2,ASRWTDQETQY
TRBJ1-1,TRBV3-1,ASSQGRGEAF
TRBJ1-6,TRBV5-1,ASSLGDRPRGSPLH